This T cell receptor beta chain came from a study of tumor-infiltrating lymphocytes in primary liver carcinoma. Co-extraction yielded RNA and DNA from 20-30 mg of unsorted bulk tissue. Using a constant-region primer together with ProtoScript II reverse transcriptase, TCR beta cDNA was made from around 500 ng of total RNA. Libraries covering TCR beta were generated through three nested multiplex PCR rounds (using a slightly modified ARM-PCR). TRBV1-TRBV30 forward primers and a C-beta reverse primer were used in the first two PCR rounds, which each ran for approximately 11 cycles. One entry per CDR3 protein results from TCRdb running MiXCR on the multiplex PCR reads. The sample lists some 30,000 distinct CDR3 sequences, about 82% occurring once. V lost 4 bases and J lost 8; bases outside the gene matches: 12. This CDR3 comprises 15 residues. The V gene's germline CDR1 is SGHKS and CDR2 YYEKEE (reference sequence).

This clonotype was sampled from a man in his forties or fifties with primary liver carcinoma and hepatitis B virus infection. Specimen: liver tumor tissue from sampling region 5. This sample's subset: tumor region T5, tumor centre. The chain is built from TRBV5-5 and TRBJ1-5, with 7 bases that match TRBD1. CDR3: CASSINGQVQEPQHF. CDR3 sequence (DNA): TGTGCCAGCAGCATAAATGGACAGGTTCAAGAGCCCCAGCATTTT. Drawing the rest from reference TRBV5-5 and TRBJ1-5, the complete variable domain is DAGVTQSPTHLIKTRGQQVTLRCSPISGHKSVSWYQQVLGQGPQFIFQYYEKEERGRGNFPDRFSARQFPNYSSELNVNALLLGDSALYLCASSINGQVQEPQHFGDGTRLSIL.